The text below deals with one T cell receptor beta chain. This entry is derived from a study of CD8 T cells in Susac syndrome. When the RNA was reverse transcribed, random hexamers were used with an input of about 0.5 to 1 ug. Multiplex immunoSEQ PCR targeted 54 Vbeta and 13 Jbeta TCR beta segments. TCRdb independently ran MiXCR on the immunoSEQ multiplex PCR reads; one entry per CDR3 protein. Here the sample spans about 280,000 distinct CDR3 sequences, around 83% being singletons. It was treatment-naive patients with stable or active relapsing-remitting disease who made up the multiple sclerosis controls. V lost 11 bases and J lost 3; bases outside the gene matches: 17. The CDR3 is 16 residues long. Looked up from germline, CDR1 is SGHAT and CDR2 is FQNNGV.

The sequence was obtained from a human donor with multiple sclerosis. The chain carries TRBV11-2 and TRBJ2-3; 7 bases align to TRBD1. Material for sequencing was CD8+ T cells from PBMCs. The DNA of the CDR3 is TGTGCCGGCACCATTTACCCGGACAGGCTAACAGATACGCAGTATTTT. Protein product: CAGTIYPDRLTDTQYF. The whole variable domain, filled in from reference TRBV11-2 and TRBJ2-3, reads EAGVAQSPRYKIIEKRQSVAFWCNPISGHATLYWYQQILGQGPKLLIQFQNNGVVDDSQLPKDRFSAERLKGVDSTLKIQPAKLEDSAVYLCAGTIYPDRLTDTQYFGPGTRLTVL.